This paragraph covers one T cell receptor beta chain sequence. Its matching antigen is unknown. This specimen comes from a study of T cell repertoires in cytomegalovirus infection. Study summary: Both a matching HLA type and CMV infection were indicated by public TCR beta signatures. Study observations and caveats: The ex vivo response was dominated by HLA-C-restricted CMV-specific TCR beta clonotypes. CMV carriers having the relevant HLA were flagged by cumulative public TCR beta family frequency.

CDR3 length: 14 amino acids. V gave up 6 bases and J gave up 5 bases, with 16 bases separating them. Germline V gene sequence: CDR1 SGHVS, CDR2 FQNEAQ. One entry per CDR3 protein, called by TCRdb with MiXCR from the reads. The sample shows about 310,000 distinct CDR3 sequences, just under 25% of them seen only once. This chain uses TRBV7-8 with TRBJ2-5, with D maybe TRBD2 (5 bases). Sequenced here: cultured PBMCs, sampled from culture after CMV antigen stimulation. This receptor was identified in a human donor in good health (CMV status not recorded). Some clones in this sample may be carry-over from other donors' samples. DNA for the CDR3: TGTGCCAGCAGTGTAGGGCGGGTCTGGGAGACCCAGTACTTC. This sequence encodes CASSVGRVWETQYF.